This TCR beta chain was profiled in a study of blood T cell repertoires in COVID-19 (TCRdb year 2020). About the investigation overall: Collaborator samples came from the United States, Italy and Spain and covered acute and convalescent phases of COVID-19. The material from the prospective study consisted of cDNA or gDNA derived from T cells, B-cell-depleted T cells, or PBMCs. Sample metadata almost always included a de-identified subject ID, COVID-19 status, age in years and sex. The repertoires were made available in a free public database intended to serve as a resource for research on the immune response to SARS-CoV-2. Subjects who had been exposed to COVID-19, were actively infected with it, or had recovered from it provided the deeply sampled blood TCRbeta repertoires that made up the dataset. Where available, HLA class I and class II types were obtained from metadata supplied by the sample provider rather than from assay-based typing. The samples were drawn from the first 160 participants of the ongoing ImmuneRACE study and from 1,254 subjects provided by 6 global collaborators.

In the case of this clone: Its antigen remains undetermined. Qualities for individual bases were not recorded, and no much larger clone is one base off.

Each collaborating institution followed its own protocols to collect whole blood in K2EDTA tubes. For TCRbeta analysis, collaborators shipped samples in one of three forms: frozen whole blood, isolated PBMCs, or DNA extracted from either of those sample types. V lost 8 bases and J lost 5 bases, and the count of bases not matched to a germline gene is 7. CDR1 and CDR2, looked up from the germline V gene, are MNHEY and SVGAGI. Counted from cysteine to phenylalanine, this CDR3 has 13 amino acids. Only the CDR3 region is kept as DNA, spanning 39 bases read in frame from base 1. TCRbeta CDR3 regions were amplified from genomic DNA by means of the immunoSEQ Assay, a bias-controlled multiplex PCR. Concerning the study's data processing: Nucleated cell counts per sample were estimated from amplification of reference gene primers within the assay. To quantify the absolute abundance of each unique TCRbeta CDR3 rearrangement, sequence reads were collapsed and filtered. Productive Simpson clonality was computed per sample as the square root of Simpson's diversity index over productive rearrangements. TCRdb took over this immuneACCESS table, retaining in-frame rearrangements with V and J assigned. Such tables are incomplete; in checked studies, under half of the missing clones stem from an unresolved V gene, and the remainder is unexplained. V, J and clone size reflect that table, while D and trimming were determined from the DNA. The sample table lists about 190,000 clones, roughly 85% of them with a count of one. The ten most abundant clones make up roughly 5% of the sample.

Paper-wide results and their limitations: The quantity of clinical and demographic metadata differed by source and by participant and was supplied without curation.

The sequence links TRBV6-5 to TRBJ2-3, with TRBD1 identical over 7 junction bases. The sequence was collected from a woman aged 25 to 39 with acute or convalescent COVID-19. The sequencing input was peripheral blood. In nucleotides, the sequence is TGTGCCAGCCTGGACAGGTATATAGATACGCAGTATTTT. This sequence encodes CASLDRYIDTQYF.